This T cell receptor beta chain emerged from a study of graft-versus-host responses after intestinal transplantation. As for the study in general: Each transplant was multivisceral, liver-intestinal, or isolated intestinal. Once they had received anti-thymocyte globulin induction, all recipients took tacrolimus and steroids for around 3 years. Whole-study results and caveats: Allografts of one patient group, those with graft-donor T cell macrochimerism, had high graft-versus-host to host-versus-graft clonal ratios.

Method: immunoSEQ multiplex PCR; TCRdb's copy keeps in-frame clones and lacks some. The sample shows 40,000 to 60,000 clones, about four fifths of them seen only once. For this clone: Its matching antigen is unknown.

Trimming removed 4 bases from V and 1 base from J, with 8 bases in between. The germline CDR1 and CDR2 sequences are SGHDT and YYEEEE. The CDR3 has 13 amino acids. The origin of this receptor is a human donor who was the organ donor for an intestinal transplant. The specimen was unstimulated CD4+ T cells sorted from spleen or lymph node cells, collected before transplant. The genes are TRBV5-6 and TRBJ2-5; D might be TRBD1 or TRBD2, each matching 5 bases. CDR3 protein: CASSGGPQETQYF. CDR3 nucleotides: TGTGCCAGCAGCGGGGGACCCCAAGAGACCCAGTACTTC.